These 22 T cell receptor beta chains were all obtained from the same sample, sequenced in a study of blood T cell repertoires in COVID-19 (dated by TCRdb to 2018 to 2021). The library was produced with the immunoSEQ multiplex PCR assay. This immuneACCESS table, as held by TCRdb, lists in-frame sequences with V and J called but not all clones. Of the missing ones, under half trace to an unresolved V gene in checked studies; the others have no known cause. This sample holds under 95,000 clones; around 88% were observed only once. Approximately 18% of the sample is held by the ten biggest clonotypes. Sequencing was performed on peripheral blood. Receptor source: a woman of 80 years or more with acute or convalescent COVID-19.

CDR3 amino acids: CASSEAPPGRGTGELFF. The CDR3 DNA is TGTGCCAGCAGTGAAGCGCCACCGGGGAGAGGCACCGGGGAGCTGTTTTTT. J is TRBJ2-2 and V is TRBV2, with D possibly matching TRBD2 (5 bases). Trimming shortened V by 0 bases and J by 4 bases, and 15 bases separated the two germline ends. Germline CDR1 reads SNHLY; CDR2 reads FYNNEI. The CDR3 length is 17 residues.

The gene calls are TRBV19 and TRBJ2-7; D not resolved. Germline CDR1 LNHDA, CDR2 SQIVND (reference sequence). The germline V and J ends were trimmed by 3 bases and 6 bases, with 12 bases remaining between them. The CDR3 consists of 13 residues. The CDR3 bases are TGTGCCAGTAGTATTAATCGGCAGCGCGAGCAGTACTTC. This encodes CASSINRQREQYF.

Here the CDR3 DNA reads TGTGCCAGCCGGGACAGCAGCTCCTACGAGCAGTACTTC. This sequence encodes CASRDSSSYEQYF. The chain joins TRBV2 to TRBJ2-7; 7 bases agree with TRBD1. This CDR3 has 13 amino acids. Germline V gene data show CDR1 as SNHLY and CDR2 as FYNNEI. The junction had 4 bases not matched to a gene; V was cut back by 8 bases and J by 0 bases.

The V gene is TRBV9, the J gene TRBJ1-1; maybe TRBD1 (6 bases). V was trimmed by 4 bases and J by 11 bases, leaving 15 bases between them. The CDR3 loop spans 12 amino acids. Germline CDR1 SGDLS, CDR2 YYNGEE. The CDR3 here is CASSNRANGAFF. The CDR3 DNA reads TGTGCCAGCAGCAACAGGGCAAATGGCGCTTTCTTT. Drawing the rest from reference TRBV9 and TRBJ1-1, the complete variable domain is DSGVTQTPKHLITATGQRVTLRCSPRSGDLSVYWYQQSLDQGLQFLIQYYNGEERAKGNILERFSAQQFPDLHSELNLSSLELGDSALYFCASSNRANGAFFGQGTRLTVV.

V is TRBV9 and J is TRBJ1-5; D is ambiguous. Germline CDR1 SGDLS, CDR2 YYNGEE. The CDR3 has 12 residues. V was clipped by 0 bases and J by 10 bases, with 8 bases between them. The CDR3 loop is CASSVEAGPQHF. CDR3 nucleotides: TGTGCCAGCAGCGTAGAGGCGGGACCCCAGCATTTT. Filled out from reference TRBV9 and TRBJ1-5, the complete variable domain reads DSGVTQTPKHLITATGQRVTLRCSPRSGDLSVYWYQQSLDQGLQFLIQYYNGEERAKGNILERFSAQQFPDLHSELNLSSLELGDSALYFCASSVEAGPQHFGDGTRLSIL.

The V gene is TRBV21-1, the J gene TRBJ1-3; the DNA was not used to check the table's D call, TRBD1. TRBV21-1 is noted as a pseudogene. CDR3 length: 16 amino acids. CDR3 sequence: CASSPHPGQGVNTIYF. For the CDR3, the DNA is TGTGCCAGCAGCCCCCACCCTGGACAGGGAGTAAACACCATATATTTT.

CDR3 amino acids: CASSSATGGGYTF. CDR3 nucleotide sequence: TGTGCCAGCAGTTCCGCGACAGGGGGAGGCTACACCTTC. The chain combines TRBV6-5 with TRBJ1-2, with 9 bases aligning to TRBD1. CDR1 and CDR2 (germline): MNHEY, SVGAGI. The CDR3 loop spans 13 amino acids. With V trimmed by 4 bases and J by 8 bases, 5 bases remained unmatched.

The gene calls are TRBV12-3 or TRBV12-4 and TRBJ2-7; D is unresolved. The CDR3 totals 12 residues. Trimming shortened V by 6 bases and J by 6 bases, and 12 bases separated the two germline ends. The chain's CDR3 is CASRPVSGEQYF. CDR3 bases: TGTGCCAGCAGGCCTGTCTCCGGCGAGCAGTACTTC.

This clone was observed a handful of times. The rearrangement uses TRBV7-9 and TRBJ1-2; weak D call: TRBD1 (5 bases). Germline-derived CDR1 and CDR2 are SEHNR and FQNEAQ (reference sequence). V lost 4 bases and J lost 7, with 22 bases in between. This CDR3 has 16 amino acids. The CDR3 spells CASSSPKEVLGGGYTF. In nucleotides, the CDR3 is TGTGCCAGCAGCTCGCCTAAGGAGGTCCTGGGGGGTGGCTACACCTTC.

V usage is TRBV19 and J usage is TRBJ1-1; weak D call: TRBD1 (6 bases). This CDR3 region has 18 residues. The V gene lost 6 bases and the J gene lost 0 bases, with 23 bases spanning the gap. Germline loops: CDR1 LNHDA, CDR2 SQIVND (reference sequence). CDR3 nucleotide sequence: TGTGCCAGTAGGCGTGGATCCGGGTTGGGGGACATGAACACTGAAGCTTTCTTT. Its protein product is CASRRGSGLGDMNTEAFF.

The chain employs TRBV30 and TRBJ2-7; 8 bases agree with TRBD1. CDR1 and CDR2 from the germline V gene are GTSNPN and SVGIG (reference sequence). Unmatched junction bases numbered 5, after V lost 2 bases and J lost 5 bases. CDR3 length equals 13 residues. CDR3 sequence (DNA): TGTGCCTGGAGTAGGAGACAGGGGCACGAGCAGTACTTC. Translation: CAWSRRQGHEQYF.

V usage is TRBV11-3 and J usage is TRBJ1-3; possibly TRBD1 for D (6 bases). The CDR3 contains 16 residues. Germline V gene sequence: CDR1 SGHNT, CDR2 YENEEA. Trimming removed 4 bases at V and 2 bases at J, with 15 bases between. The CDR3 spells CASSSGDRLAGNTIYF. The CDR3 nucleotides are TGTGCCAGCAGCTCCGGAGACAGGCTTGCTGGAAACACCATATATTTT.

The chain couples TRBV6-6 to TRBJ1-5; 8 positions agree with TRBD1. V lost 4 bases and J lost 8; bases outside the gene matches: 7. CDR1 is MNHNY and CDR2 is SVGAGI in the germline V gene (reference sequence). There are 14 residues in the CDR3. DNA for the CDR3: TGTGCCAGCAGTTGGCCGGGACAGGCGGAGCCCCAGCATTTT. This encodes CASSWPGQAEPQHF.

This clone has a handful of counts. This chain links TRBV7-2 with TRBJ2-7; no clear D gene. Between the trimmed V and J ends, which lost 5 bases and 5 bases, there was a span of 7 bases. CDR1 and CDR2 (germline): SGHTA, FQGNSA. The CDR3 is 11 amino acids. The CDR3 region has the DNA TGTGCCAGCAGCCCCGCGAACGAGCAGTACTTC. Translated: CASSPANEQYF.

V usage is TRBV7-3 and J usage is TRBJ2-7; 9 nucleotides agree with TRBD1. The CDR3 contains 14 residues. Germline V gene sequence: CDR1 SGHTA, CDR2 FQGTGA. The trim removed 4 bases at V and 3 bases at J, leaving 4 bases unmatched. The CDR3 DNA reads TGTGCCAGCAGCTATGGGACAGGGAACTACGAGCAGTACTTC. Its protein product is CASSYGTGNYEQYF.

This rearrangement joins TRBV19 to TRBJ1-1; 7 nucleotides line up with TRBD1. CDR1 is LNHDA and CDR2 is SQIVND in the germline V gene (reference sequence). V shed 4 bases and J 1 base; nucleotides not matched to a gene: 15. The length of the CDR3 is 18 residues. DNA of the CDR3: TGTGCCAGTAGTACCCGACAGGGTGGGTCTTTACCGAACACTGAAGCTTTCTTT. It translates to CASSTRQGGSLPNTEAFF.

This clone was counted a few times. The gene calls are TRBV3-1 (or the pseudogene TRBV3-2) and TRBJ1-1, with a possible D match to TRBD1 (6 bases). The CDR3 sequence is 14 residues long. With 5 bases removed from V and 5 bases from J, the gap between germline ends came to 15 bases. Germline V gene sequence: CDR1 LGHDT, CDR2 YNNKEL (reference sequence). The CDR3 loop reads CASSSTGRGTEAFF. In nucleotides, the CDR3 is TGTGCCAGCAGCTCTACAGGGAGAGGGACTGAAGCTTTCTTT.

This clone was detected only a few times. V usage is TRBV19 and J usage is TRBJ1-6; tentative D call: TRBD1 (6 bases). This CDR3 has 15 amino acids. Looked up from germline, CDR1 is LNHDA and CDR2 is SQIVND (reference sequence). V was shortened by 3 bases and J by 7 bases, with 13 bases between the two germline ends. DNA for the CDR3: TGTGCCAGTAGTATTTGGACAGAACGGAATTCACCCCTCCACTTT. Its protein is CASSIWTERNSPLHF.

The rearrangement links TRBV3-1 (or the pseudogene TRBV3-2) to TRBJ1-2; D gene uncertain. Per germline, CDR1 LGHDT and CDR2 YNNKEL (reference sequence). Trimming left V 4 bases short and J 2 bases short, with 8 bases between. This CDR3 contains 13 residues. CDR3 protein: CASSRAGNYGYTF. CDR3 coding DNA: TGTGCCAGCAGCCGGGCGGGGAACTATGGCTACACCTTC.

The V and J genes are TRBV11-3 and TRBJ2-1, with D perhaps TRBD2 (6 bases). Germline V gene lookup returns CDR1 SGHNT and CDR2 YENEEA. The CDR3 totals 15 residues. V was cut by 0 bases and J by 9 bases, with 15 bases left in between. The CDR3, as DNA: TGTGCCAGCAGCTTAGATAGCGGCAGGGTGGGTGAGCAGTTCTTC. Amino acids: CASSLDSGRVGEQFF.

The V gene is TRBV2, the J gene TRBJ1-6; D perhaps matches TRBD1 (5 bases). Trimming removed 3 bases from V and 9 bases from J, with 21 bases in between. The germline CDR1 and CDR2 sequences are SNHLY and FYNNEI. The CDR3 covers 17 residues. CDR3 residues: CASSDPGRVLMGSPLHF. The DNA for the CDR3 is TGTGCCAGCAGTGACCCCGGCAGGGTTCTGATGGGTTCACCCCTCCACTTT.

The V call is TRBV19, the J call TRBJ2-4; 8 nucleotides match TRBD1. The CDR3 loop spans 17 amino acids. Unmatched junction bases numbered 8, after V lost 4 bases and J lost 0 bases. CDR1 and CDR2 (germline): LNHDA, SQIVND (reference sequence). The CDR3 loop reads CASSTPPGQAAKNIQYF. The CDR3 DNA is TGTGCCAGTAGTACACCCCCGGGACAGGCAGCCAAAAACATTCAGTACTTC.